The T cell receptor (beta chain) under discussion was sequenced for a study of blood T cell repertoires in COVID-19. Looking at the study overall: From the United States, Italy and Spain came samples of acute and convalescent COVID-19.

V lost 4 bases and J 7 bases, leaving 17 bases between the germline ends. The CDR3 loop spans 15 amino acids. Germline V gene sequence: CDR1 SGHTA, CDR2 FQGTGA. Assay used: immunoSEQ multiplex PCR; TCRdb lists only in-frame clones, some missing. The repertoire holds more than 110,000 clones, 75% to 90% seen once, with 9.5% to 12% in the top ten. Source material: peripheral blood. This chain connects TRBV7-3 to TRBJ2-1, with D possibly being TRBD2 (6 bases). This TCR came from a woman older than 75 with acute or convalescent COVID-19. The CDR3 spells CASSSAGGGANEQFF. For the CDR3, the DNA is TGTGCCAGCAGCTCGGCCGGCGGCGGGGCTAATGAGCAGTTCTTC.